This T cell receptor (beta chain) stems from a study of shared T cell receptors in the human thymus. Libraries were prepared by immunoSEQ multiplex PCR; TCRdb keeps only in-frame clonotypes and omits some of them. This repertoire shows about 660,000 clones, around 87% found once; its top ten account for just under 0.0095%. A note on this clone: Other DNA sequences in this sample translate to the same CDR3.

The sample was also linked to a second study, of human thymus T cells. That study adds: Thymic resections from corrective heart surgery supplied the tissue. Gene usage (both V and J) appeared biased in thymic and blood repertoires. Unrelated individuals reportedly shared highly overlapping thymic TCR repertoires.

The sample comprised thymocytes. This clonotype originated in a boy less than two years old with a congenital heart defect.

CDR3 bases: TGTGCCAGCAGTGAATCTTATAGCAATCAGCCCCAGCATTTT. It specifies CASSESYSNQPQHF. V is TRBV6-1 and J is TRBJ1-5; D gene ambiguous. Trimming took off 2 bases at V and 0 bases at J, with 5 bases between the two ends. The CDR3 consists of 14 residues. Germline V gene sequence: CDR1 MNHNS, CDR2 SASEGT.